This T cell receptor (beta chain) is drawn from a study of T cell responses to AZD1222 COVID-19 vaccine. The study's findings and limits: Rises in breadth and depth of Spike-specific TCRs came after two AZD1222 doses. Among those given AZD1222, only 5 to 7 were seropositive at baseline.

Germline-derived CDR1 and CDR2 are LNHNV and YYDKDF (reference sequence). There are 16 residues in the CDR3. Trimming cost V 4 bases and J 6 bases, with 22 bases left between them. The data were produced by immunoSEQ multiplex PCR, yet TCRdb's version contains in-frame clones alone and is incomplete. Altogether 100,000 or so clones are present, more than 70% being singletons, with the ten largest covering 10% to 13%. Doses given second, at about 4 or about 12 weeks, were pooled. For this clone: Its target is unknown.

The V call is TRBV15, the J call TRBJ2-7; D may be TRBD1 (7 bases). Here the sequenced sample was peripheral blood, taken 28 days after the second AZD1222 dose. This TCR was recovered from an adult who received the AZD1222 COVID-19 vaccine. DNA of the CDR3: TGTGCCACCAGCAAAGCCCCTTTTCGACAGGGAGGCGAGCAGTACTTC. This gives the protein CATSKAPFRQGGEQYF.